Below are 18 T cell receptor beta chains sequenced from a single sample in a study of cytomegalovirus exposure and HLA in healthy donors. The primer mix had 60 Vbeta and 13 Jbeta primers. Method: immunoSEQ multiplex PCR; TCRdb's copy keeps in-frame clones and lacks some. The table records 110,000 to 150,000 clones, around 80% of them present only once. What was sequenced was PBMCs. These receptors originate from a man aged 40-49 years in good health and CMV-seronegative.

The rearrangement uses TRBV7-9 and TRBJ2-3; the D gene is possibly TRBD2 (5 bases). V dropped 9 bases and J dropped 0 bases, with 10 bases sitting between them. The CDR3 is 13 amino acids. CDR1 is SEHNR, CDR2 FQNEAQ, per germline (reference sequence). The CDR3 DNA sequence: TGTGCCAGAGACGAGGGAAGCACAGATACGCAGTATTTT. Its protein is CARDEGSTDTQYF.

This chain uses TRBV14 with TRBJ1-5; D is ambiguous. With 3 bases removed from V and 6 bases from J, the gap between germline ends came to 18 bases. Germline assignment: CDR1 SGHDN and CDR2 FVKESK. The CDR3 contains 16 residues. As DNA, the CDR3 is TGTGCCAGCAGCCACGAGGATCTTTCGGGGAGTCAGCCCCAGCATTTT. This gives the protein CASSHEDLSGSQPQHF.

The V gene is TRBV5-1, the J gene TRBJ2-3, with 8 bases lining up with TRBD2. The V and J ends lost 3 bases and 1 base, in that order; junction bases with no gene match: 7. This CDR3 is built from 16 residues. CDR1 SGHRS and CDR2 YFSETQ come from the germline V gene. The CDR3 is CASSSPGLARTDTQYF. The CDR3 DNA follows: TGCGCCAGCAGCTCGCCCGGACTAGCCCGCACAGATACGCAGTATTTT.

This chain links TRBV7-2 with TRBJ2-1; 8 bases map to TRBD2. V was pared by 2 bases and J by 5 bases, with 8 bases of the junction left unmatched. Germline V gene lookup returns CDR1 SGHTA and CDR2 FQGNSA. There are 16 residues in the CDR3. CDR3 in amino acids: CASSLRRRGDNNEQFF. CDR3 nucleotide sequence: TGTGCCAGCAGCTTACGGCGGCGGGGGGATAACAATGAGCAGTTCTTC.

The V call is TRBV27, the J call TRBJ2-3, with 11 bases aligning to TRBD1. The ends lost 5 bases at V and 4 bases at J; junction bases unmatched: 8. Germline V gives CDR1 MNHEY, CDR2 SMNVEV (reference sequence). CDR3 size: 16 residues. CDR3 DNA: TGTGCCAGCAGTCTTGACGGGACAGGGGGTTCAGATACGCAGTATTTT. Encoded protein: CASSLDGTGGSDTQYF.

About this clone itself: The same CDR3 arises from other DNA sequences in this sample as well. The gene calls are TRBV5-1 and TRBJ1-1; TRBD1 is a possible D gene (5 bases). Per the germline V gene, CDR1 is SGHRS and CDR2 is YFSETQ. The CDR3 is made up of 14 amino acids. The ends were cut back, 0 bases at V and 2 bases at J, with 8 bases in the middle. For the CDR3, the DNA is TGCGCCAGCAGCTTGGGGACACTCAACACTGAAGCTTTCTTT. This sequence encodes CASSLGTLNTEAFF.

This clone was detected only once. The rearrangement links TRBV9 to TRBJ2-1, with 8 bases that match TRBD2. Germline CDR1 SGDLS, CDR2 YYNGEE. The J segment lost 6 bases and the V segment lost 4 bases, leaving 9 bases of the junction unmatched. The CDR3 is 15 amino acids. The CDR3 coding sequence is TGTGCCAGCAGCTCCCGAGGACTAGCTGGCAATGAGCAGTTCTTC. This gives the protein CASSSRGLAGNEQFF.

The table lists this clone with a few counts. The chain couples TRBV6-4 to TRBJ2-1; 8 nucleotides agree with TRBD2. Germline V gene sequence: CDR1 MRHNA, CDR2 SNTAGT. This CDR3 region has 17 residues. V lost 2 bases to trimming and J lost 0 bases; unmatched junction nucleotides: 6. DNA of the CDR3: TGTGCCAGCAGTGACCTTGGGGGGACTAGCTCCTACAATGAGCAGTTCTTC. This codes for CASSDLGGTSSYNEQFF.

The chain links TRBV7-9 to TRBJ2-2; 10 bases agree with TRBD1. Trimming took 5 bases from V and 2 from J; bases not matched to a gene: 5. Germline CDR1 SEHNR, CDR2 FQNEAQ (reference sequence). This CDR3 is built from 16 residues. The CDR3 loop is CASSPGQGTNTGELFF. The CDR3 DNA follows: TGTGCCAGCAGCCCGGGACAGGGGACCAACACCGGGGAGCTGTTTTTT.

The rearrangement links TRBV7-2 to TRBJ1-6; D is perhaps TRBD1 (5 bases). V was shortened by 4 bases and J by 1 base, with 14 bases between the two germline ends. There are 17 residues in the CDR3. The germline V gene encodes CDR1 SGHTA and CDR2 FQGNSA. The CDR3 bases are TGTGCCAGCAGCTCCCGGGGGGTCGGGTCCTATAATTCACCCCTCCACTTT. Its translation is CASSSRGVGSYNSPLHF.

For the CDR3, the DNA is TGTGCCAGTGGGACAGGGTGGGACGAGCAGTACTTC. Translation: CASGTGWDEQYF. The chain is built from TRBV27 and TRBJ2-7; 9 nucleotides match TRBD1. Losses at the gene ends were 9 bases for V and 5 bases for J; bases not matched to a gene: 5. Germline V gene lookup returns CDR1 MNHEY and CDR2 SMNVEV (reference sequence). This CDR3 comprises 12 residues.

The chain recombines TRBV29-1 with TRBJ2-2, with TRBD2 matching 16 bases. CDR3 size: 16 residues. V shed 7 bases, J shed 5 bases, and the junction held 7 bases outside the gene matches. Germline loops: CDR1 SQVTM, CDR2 ANQGSEA. CDR3 bases: TGCAGCGCCGGGACTAGCGGGGGGGCTGGAACCGGGGAGCTGTTTTTT. Encoded protein: CSAGTSGGAGTGELFF.

The V gene is TRBV4-1, the J gene TRBJ1-5, with TRBD1 matching 8 bases. Germline V gene data show CDR1 as MGHRA and CDR2 as YSYEKL. V dropped 4 bases and J dropped 4; count of bases not matched to a gene: 9. The CDR3 covers 16 residues. CDR3 residues: CASSLVPGQANQPQHF. The CDR3, as DNA: TGCGCCAGCAGCCTGGTACCGGGACAGGCAAATCAGCCCCAGCATTTT.

The chain uses TRBV27 and TRBJ1-5; 7 nucleotides line up with TRBD1. V was clipped by 5 bases and J by 1 base; unmatched bases: 5. The CDR3 sequence is 15 residues long. Per germline, CDR1 MNHEY and CDR2 SMNVEV (reference sequence). The CDR3 coding sequence is TGTGCCAGCAGTATCAAGACAGGGAGCAATCAGCCCCAGCATTTT. It yields the protein CASSIKTGSNQPQHF.

The chain employs TRBV5-6 and TRBJ1-1; D possibly corresponds to TRBD1 (6 bases). The CDR3 is 15 amino acids. Germline CDR1 is SGHDT and CDR2 is YYEEEE. Trimming left V 5 bases short and J 4 bases short, with 18 bases between. The CDR3 sequence: CASSYLGQSGTEAFF. The CDR3 region has the DNA TGTGCCAGCAGTTATCTGGGACAATCCGGCACTGAAGCTTTCTTT.

In this sample, this clone turned up once. The rearrangement uses TRBV5-4 and TRBJ2-1; D is ambiguous. The CDR3 sequence is 12 residues long. Germline CDR1 reads SGHNT; CDR2 reads YYREEE (reference sequence). V shed 3 bases and J shed 6 bases, with 7 bases lying between them. The CDR3 is CASSSPVNEQFF. The CDR3 DNA reads TGTGCCAGCAGCTCCCCAGTCAATGAGCAGTTCTTC.

The rearrangement uses TRBV9 and TRBJ1-3; TRBD1 matches at 8 bases. CDR3 length: 16 amino acids. V was clipped by 1 base and J by 2 bases; unmatched bases: 5. Germline CDR1 SGDLS, CDR2 YYNGEE. The CDR3 region has the DNA TGTGCCAGCAGCGTATCGGGACAGGTGGCTGGAAACACCATATATTTT. Translated, it gives CASSVSGQVAGNTIYF.

The chain combines TRBV30 with TRBJ1-1; unclear D gene. The CDR3 is 12 amino acids. Looked up from germline, CDR1 is GTSNPN and CDR2 is SVGIG (reference sequence). Trimming left V 4 bases short and J 6 bases short, with 12 bases between. The CDR3 bases are TGTGCCTGGATGGAGGGCCAGGCTGAAGCTTTCTTT. Its translation: CAWMEGQAEAFF.